This T cell receptor (beta chain) was identified in a study of OX40 agonist ivuxolimab in advanced cancers. The study's findings and limits: Antigen specificity was not determined for the expanded peripheral T cells.

This clone is a singleton in its sample. Its antigen is currently unknown. This table comes from immunoSEQ multiplex PCR, and its TCRdb copy is limited to in-frame clones, with some not included. The sample consists of some 69,000 clones, around 90% of them appearing once. The CDR3 runs to 17 residues. Germline lookup yields CDR1 SGDLS and CDR2 YYNGEE. V lost 0 bases, J lost 5 bases, and 13 bases stayed unmatched. The clonotype was recovered from an adult with an advanced solid tumor such as melanoma, head and neck, liver or kidney cancer. The chain has TRBV9 and TRBJ2-7; TRBD2 agrees at 8 bases. The sample here was CD4+ or CD8+ T cells sorted from blood, taken in a trial of the OX40 agonist ivuxolimab. CDR3 protein: CASSVGSGSGVRDEQYF. The DNA of the CDR3 is TGTGCCAGCAGCGTAGGCTCAGGTAGCGGGGTACGGGACGAGCAGTACTTC. The whole variable domain, remainder taken from reference TRBV9 and TRBJ2-7, is DSGVTQTPKHLITATGQRVTLRCSPRSGDLSVYWYQQSLDQGLQFLIQYYNGEERAKGNILERFSAQQFPDLHSELNLSSLELGDSALYFCASSVGSGSGVRDEQYFGPGTRLTVT.